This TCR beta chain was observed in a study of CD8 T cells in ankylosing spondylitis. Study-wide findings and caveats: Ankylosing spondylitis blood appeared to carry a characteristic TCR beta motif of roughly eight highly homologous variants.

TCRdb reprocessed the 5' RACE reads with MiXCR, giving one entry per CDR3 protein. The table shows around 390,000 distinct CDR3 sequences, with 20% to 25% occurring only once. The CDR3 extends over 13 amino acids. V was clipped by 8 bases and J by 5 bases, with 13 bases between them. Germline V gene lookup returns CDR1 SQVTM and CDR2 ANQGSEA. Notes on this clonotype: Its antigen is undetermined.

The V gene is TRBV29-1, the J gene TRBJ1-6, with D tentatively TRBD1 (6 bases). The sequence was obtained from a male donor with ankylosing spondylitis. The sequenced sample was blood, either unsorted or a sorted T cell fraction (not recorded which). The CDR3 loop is CSIQQGHNSPLHF. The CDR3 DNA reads TGCAGCATACAACAGGGCCATAATTCACCCCTCCACTTT.